Shown below are 10 T cell receptor beta chains from a single sample sequenced in a study of response to subunit inactivated influenza vaccine. MiXCR, applied by TCRdb to the RT-PCR reads, yields one record per CDR3 protein. The table shows a few hundred thousand distinct CDR3 sequences, with 21% occurring only once. The source material was PBMCs from blood, sampled about 20 months after vaccination. These receptors were obtained from a man aged 50-75 years who received an inactivated influenza vaccine.

The rearrangement links TRBV7-9 to TRBJ2-3; D assignment may be TRBD1 or TRBD2 (5 bases each). This CDR3 has 13 amino acids. V was clipped by 7 bases and J by 4 bases, with 12 bases between them. Germline CDR1 is SEHNR and CDR2 is FQNEAQ (reference sequence). CDR3 residues: CASTQLGPDTQYF. As DNA, the CDR3 is TGTGCCAGCACCCAACTGGGACCAGATACGCAGTATTTT.

The chain carries TRBV7-8 and TRBJ2-7; 7 bases fit TRBD1. The V and J ends lost 5 bases and 5 bases, in that order; junction bases with no gene match: 6. The germline gives CDR1 SGHVS, CDR2 FQNEAQ. The CDR3 covers 13 residues. The CDR3 sequence is CASSLDRANEQYF. The CDR3 nucleotides are TGTGCCAGCAGCCTAGACAGGGCCAACGAGCAGTACTTC.

For this clonotype: This could be a read error, since a much larger clone is one nucleotide away. The chain joins TRBV20-1 to TRBJ2-1; no firm D call. The ends were cut back, 3 bases at V and 4 bases at J, with 22 bases in the middle. CDR1 is DFQATT, CDR2 SNEGSKA, per germline (reference sequence). The CDR3 runs 17 residues. In DNA form, the CDR3 reads TGCAGTGCTAGTCTCTCGGCTGGACGACTGATGTACAATGAGCAGTTCTTC. Protein product: CSASLSAGRLMYNEQFF.

This chain uses TRBV20-1 with TRBJ2-1; TRBD2 is a possible D gene (5 bases). This CDR3 region has 13 residues. Germline CDR1 and CDR2: DFQATT and SNEGSKA (reference sequence). V was cut by 0 bases and J by 12 bases, with 15 bases left in between. CDR3 sequence reads: CSAREGLVFGQFF. The CDR3 DNA sequence: TGCAGTGCTAGAGAAGGACTCGTCTTTGGGCAGTTCTTC.

This clonotype was found a few times. The chain uses TRBV11-2 and TRBJ2-1, with D perhaps TRBD2 (5 bases). This CDR3 is built from 14 residues. Germline lookup yields CDR1 SGHAT and CDR2 FQNNGV. V was pared by 5 bases and J by 0 bases, with 8 bases between. CDR3 loop: CASSTGSSYNEQFF. CDR3 nucleotide sequence: TGTGCCAGCAGCACGGGGAGCTCCTACAATGAGCAGTTCTTC.

Many counts were recorded for this clonotype. The chain joins TRBV12-3 or TRBV12-4 to TRBJ1-1, with unresolved D. This CDR3 spans 15 amino acids. Trimming left V 1 base short and J 6 bases short, with 15 bases between. CDR3 DNA sequence: TGTGCCAGCAGTTTAGGACTCGTGGTCGAGGCTGAAGCTTTCTTT. Amino acid sequence: CASSLGLVVEAEAFF.

The V call is TRBV7-2, the J call TRBJ2-2, with D possibly being TRBD1 (6 bases). This CDR3 spans 14 amino acids. The germline V gene encodes CDR1 SGHTA and CDR2 FQGNSA. V was trimmed by 5 bases and J by 5 bases, leaving 12 bases between them. The CDR3 DNA reads as TGTGCCAGCAGCCAAAGCCAGGGGACCGGGGAGCTGTTTTTT. Its protein is CASSQSQGTGELFF. The full variable domain, rest sourced from reference TRBV7-2 and TRBJ2-2, is GAGVSQSPSNKVTEKGKDVELRCDPISGHTALYWYRQSLGQGLEFLIYFQGNSAPDKSGLPSDRFSAERTGGSVSTLTIQRTQQEDSAVYLCASSQSQGTGELFFGEGSRLTVL.

The genes are TRBV6-1 and TRBJ1-4; D is uncertain. The CDR3 has 14 amino acids. Trimming shortened V by 3 bases and J by 4 bases, and 9 bases separated the two germline ends. CDR1 is MNHNS, CDR2 SASEGT, per germline. The CDR3 region has the DNA TGTGCCAGCAGTGAGCGGTGGAGTAATGAAAAACTGTTTTTT. Amino acids: CASSERWSNEKLFF.

The CDR3 spells CSVRRLAGDTQYF. The CDR3 region has the DNA TGCAGCGTTAGACGGCTAGCGGGAGATACGCAGTATTTT. The V gene is TRBV29-1, the J gene TRBJ2-3; 8 bases are a match to TRBD2. This CDR3 region has 13 residues. With 5 bases clipped from V and 5 bases from J, the junction kept 6 bases outside the gene matches. CDR1 and CDR2 from the germline V gene are SQVTM and ANQGSEA.

Ten or more counts support this clonotype. V and J are TRBV28 and TRBJ2-5; no clear D gene. V lost 6 bases, J lost 5 bases, and 7 bases lay in between. The CDR3 is made up of 11 amino acids. Germline CDR1 MDHEN, CDR2 SYDVKM. CDR3 sequence (DNA): TGTGCCAGCAGCTTCCGGGAGACCCAGTACTTC. The encoded protein is CASSFRETQYF.